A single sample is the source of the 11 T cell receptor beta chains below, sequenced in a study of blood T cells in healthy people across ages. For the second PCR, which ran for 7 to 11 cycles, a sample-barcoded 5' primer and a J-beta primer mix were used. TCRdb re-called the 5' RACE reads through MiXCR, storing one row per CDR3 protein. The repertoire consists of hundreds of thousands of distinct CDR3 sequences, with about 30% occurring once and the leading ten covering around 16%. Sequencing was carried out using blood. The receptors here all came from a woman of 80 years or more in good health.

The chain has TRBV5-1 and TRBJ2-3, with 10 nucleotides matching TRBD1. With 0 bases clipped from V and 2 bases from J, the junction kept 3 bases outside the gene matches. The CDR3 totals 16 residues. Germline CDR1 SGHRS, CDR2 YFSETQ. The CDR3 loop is CASSLAGTGDTDTQYF. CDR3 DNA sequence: TGCGCCAGCAGCTTGGCCGGGACAGGGGACACAGATACGCAGTATTTT.

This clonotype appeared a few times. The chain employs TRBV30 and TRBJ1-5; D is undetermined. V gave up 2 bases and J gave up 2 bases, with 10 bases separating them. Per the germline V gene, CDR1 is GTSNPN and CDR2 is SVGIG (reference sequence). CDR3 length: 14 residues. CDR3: CAWSSQMGNQPQHF. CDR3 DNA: TGTGCCTGGAGTAGCCAGATGGGCAATCAGCCCCAGCATTTT.

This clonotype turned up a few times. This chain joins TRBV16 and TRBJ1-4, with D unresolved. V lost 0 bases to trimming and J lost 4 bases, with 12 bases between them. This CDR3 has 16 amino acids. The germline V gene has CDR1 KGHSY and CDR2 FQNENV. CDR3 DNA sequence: TGTGCCAGCAGCCAATCGAGAAGGAGGCTTAATGAAAAACTGTTTTTT. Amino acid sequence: CASSQSRRRLNEKLFF. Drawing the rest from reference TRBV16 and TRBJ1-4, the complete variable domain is GEEVAQTPKHLVRGEGQKAKLYCAPIKGHSYVFWYQQVLKNEFKFLISFQNENVFDETGMPKERFSAKCLPNSPCSLEIQATKLEDSAVYFCASSQSRRRLNEKLFFGSGTQLSVL.

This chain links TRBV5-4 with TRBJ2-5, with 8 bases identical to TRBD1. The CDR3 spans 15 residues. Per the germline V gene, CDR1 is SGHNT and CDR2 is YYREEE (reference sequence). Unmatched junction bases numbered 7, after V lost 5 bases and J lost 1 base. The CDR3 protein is CASSSGGPSQETQYF. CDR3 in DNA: TGTGCCAGCAGTTCAGGGGGCCCTAGCCAAGAGACCCAGTACTTC.

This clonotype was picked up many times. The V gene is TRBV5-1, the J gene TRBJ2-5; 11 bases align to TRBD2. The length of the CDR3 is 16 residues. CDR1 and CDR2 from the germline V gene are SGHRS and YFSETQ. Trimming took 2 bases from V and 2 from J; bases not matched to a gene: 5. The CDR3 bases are TGCGCCAGCAGCTTTAGCGGGGGGGGTCCGCAAGAGACCCAGTACTTC. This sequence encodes CASSFSGGGPQETQYF.

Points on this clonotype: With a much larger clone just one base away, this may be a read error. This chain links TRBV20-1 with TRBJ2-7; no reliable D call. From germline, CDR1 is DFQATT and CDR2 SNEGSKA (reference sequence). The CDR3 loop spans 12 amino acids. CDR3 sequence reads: CRARVRLQEQYF. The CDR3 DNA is TGCAGGGCTAGAGTTAGACTCCAAGAGCAGTACTTC.

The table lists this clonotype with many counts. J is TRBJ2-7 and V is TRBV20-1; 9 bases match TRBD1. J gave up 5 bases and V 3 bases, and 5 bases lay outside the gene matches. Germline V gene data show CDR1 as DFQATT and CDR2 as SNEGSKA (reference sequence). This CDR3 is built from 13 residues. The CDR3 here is CSASEGQGHEQYF. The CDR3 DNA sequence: TGCAGTGCTAGTGAGGGACAGGGTCACGAGCAGTACTTC.

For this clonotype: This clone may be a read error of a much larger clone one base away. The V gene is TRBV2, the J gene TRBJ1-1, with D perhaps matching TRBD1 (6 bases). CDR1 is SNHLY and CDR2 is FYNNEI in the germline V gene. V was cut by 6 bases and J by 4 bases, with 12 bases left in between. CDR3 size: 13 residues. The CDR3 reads CASSLNRATEAFF. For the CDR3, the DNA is TGTGCCAGCAGCTTAAACAGGGCCACTGAAGCTTTCTTT.

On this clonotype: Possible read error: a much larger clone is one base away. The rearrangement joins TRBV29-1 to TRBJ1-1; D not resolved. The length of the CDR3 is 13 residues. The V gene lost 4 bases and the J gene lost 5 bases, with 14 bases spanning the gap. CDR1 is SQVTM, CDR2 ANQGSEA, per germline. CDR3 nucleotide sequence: TGCAGCGTTGGCATAGTGCGGGGTACTGAAGCTTTCTTT. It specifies CSVGIVRGTEAFF.

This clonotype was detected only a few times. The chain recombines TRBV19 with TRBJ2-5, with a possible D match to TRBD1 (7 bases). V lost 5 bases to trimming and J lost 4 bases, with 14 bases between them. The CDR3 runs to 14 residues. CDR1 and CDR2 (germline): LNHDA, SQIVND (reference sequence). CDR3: CASSHPQGGETQYF. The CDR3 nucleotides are TGTGCCAGTAGTCATCCTCAGGGGGGAGAGACCCAGTACTTC.

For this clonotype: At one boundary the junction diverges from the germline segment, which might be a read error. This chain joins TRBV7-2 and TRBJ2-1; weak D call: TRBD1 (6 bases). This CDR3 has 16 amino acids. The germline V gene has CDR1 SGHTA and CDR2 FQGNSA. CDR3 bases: TGTGCCAACAGCTTTAGTGGGGGCCGCTCCTACAATGAGCAGTTCTTC. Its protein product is CANSFSGGRSYNEQFF.